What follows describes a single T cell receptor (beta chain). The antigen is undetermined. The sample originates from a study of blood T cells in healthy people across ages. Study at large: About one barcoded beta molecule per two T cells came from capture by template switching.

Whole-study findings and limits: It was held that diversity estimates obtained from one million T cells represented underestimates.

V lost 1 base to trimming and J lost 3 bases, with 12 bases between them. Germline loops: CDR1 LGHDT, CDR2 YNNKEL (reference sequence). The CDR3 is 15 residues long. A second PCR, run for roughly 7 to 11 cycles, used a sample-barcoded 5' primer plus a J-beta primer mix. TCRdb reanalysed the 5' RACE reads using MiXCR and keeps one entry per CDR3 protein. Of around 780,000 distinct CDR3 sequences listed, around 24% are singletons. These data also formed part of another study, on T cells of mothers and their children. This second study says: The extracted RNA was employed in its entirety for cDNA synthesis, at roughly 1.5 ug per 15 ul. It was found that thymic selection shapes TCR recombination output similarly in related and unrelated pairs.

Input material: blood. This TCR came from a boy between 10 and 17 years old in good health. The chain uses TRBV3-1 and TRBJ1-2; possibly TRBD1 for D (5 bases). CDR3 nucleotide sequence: TGTGCCAGCAGCCAAGGGACGGGGCTGCACTATGGCTACACCTTC. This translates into CASSQGTGLHYGYTF.